The rows below give T cell receptor beta chains drawn from one sample of a study of OX40 agonist ivuxolimab in advanced cancers. The table came from immunoSEQ multiplex PCR; TCRdb's copy has only in-frame clones and leaves some out. The profile shows about 19,000 clones, approximately 78% of them singletons. The input for sequencing was CD4+ or CD8+ T cells sorted from blood, taken in a trial of the OX40 agonist ivuxolimab. These receptors were obtained from an adult with an advanced solid tumor such as melanoma, head and neck, liver or kidney cancer. CDR3s include the opening cysteine and the closing phenylalanine or tryptophan. D genes are given only for firm matches. Only part of the rows carry a size: once, few, many, or a class if the clone is expanded.

clone size: NA; V gene: TRBV5-6; CDR3 length: 18; D gene: TRBD2; J gene: TRBJ2-1; CDR3 DNA: TGTGCCAGCGAAAGACTAGCGGGAGGGCCCCGGGGCTACAATGAGCAGTTCTTC; CDR3 protein: CASERLAGGPRGYNEQFF
clone size: NA; V gene: TRBV6-6; CDR3 length: 13; D gene: NA; J gene: TRBJ1-1; CDR3 DNA: TGTGCCAGCAGTACAGGGTGGGGCACTGAAGCTTTCTTT; CDR3 protein: CASSTGWGTEAFF
clone size: NA; V gene: TRBV10-3; CDR3 length: 13; D gene: NA; J gene: TRBJ2-2; CDR3 DNA: TGTGCCATCAGTGAAGAGAACACCGGGGAGCTGTTTTTT; CDR3 protein: CAISEENTGELFF
clone size: NA; V gene: TRBV5-1; CDR3 length: 16; D gene: TRBD2; J gene: TRBJ2-1; CDR3 DNA: TGCGCCAGCAGCCTCCCGACTAGCGGGGGAAGGAATGAGCAGTTCTTC; CDR3 protein: CASSLPTSGGRNEQFF
clone size: NA; V gene: TRBV28; CDR3 length: 15; D gene: TRBD2; J gene: TRBJ2-5; CDR3 DNA: TGTGCCAGCAGTTTAACAGCGGGAGGTAAAGAGACCCAGTACTTC; CDR3 protein: CASSLTAGGKETQYF
clone size: few; V gene: TRBV4-1; CDR3 length: 15; D gene: NA; J gene: TRBJ1-5; CDR3 DNA: TGCGCCAGCAGCCAAGACCAGTTCTCACGGCAGCCCCAGCATTTT; CDR3 protein: CASSQDQFSRQPQHF
clone size: NA; V gene: TRBV11-2; CDR3 length: 16; D gene: NA; J gene: TRBJ2-3; CDR3 DNA: TGTGCCAGCAGCTTATTCCGGGGGGCACCCACAGATACGCAGTATTTT; CDR3 protein: CASSLFRGAPTDTQYF
clone size: NA; V gene: TRBV28; CDR3 length: 16; D gene: TRBD1; J gene: TRBJ1-5; CDR3 DNA: TGTGCCAGCAGCCAAATCCAGGACAGGGCTACTCAGCCCCAGCATTTT; CDR3 protein: CASSQIQDRATQPQHF
clone size: once; V gene: TRBV15; CDR3 length: 15; D gene: NA; J gene: TRBJ2-7; CDR3 DNA: TGTGCCACCAGCAGGTACAAAGGGGAATCTTACGAGCAGTACTTC; CDR3 protein: CATSRYKGESYEQYF
clone size: medium-sized; V gene: TRBV19; CDR3 length: 16; D gene: TRBD1; J gene: TRBJ2-2; CDR3 DNA: TGTGCCAGTAGTTCCCGGACAGGGGGCTTTACCGGGGAGCTGTTTTTT; CDR3 protein: CASSSRTGGFTGELFF
clone size: NA; V gene: TRBV25-1; CDR3 length: 17; D gene: TRBD1; J gene: TRBJ1-2; CDR3 DNA: TGTGCCAGCAGTGGGACCATTGGGACAGGGGGTGGCTATGGCTACACCTTC; CDR3 protein: CASSGTIGTGGGYGYTF
clone size: NA; V gene: TRBV28; CDR3 length: 17; D gene: TRBD2; J gene: TRBJ2-7; CDR3 DNA: TGTGCCAGCAGTTTTTCCGGGAGGCAGGATCATATCTACGAGCAGTACTTC; CDR3 protein: CASSFSGRQDHIYEQYF
clone size: NA; V gene: TRBV5-1; CDR3 length: 15; D gene: NA; J gene: TRBJ1-1; CDR3 DNA: TGCGCCAGCAGCTTGTTCAACAGTGAGAACACTGAAGCTTTCTTT; CDR3 protein: CASSLFNSENTEAFF
clone size: once; V gene: TRBV2; CDR3 length: 14; D gene: NA; J gene: TRBJ2-3; CDR3 DNA: TGTGCCACGCAACTAGCAAGGGGGGGAGATACGCAGTATTTT; CDR3 protein: CATQLARGGDTQYF
clone size: NA; V gene: TRBV27; CDR3 length: 16; D gene: NA; J gene: TRBJ2-1; CDR3 DNA: TGTGCCAGCAGTTTTGCGGGACAAACAGGTAGCAATGAGCAGTTCTTC; CDR3 protein: CASSFAGQTGSNEQFF
clone size: many; V gene: TRBV11-2; CDR3 length: 12; D gene: NA; J gene: TRBJ2-3; CDR3 DNA: TGTGCCAGCAGCTTCCAAACAGATACGCAGTATTTT; CDR3 protein: CASSFQTDTQYF
clone size: NA; V gene: TRBV10-2; CDR3 length: 14; D gene: NA; J gene: TRBJ1-1; CDR3 DNA: TGCGCCAGCAGTGACCACTCAGGGAGCACTGAAGCTTTCTTT; CDR3 protein: CASSDHSGSTEAFF
clone size: NA; V gene: TRBV5-6; CDR3 length: 15; D gene: TRBD1; J gene: TRBJ2-1; CDR3 DNA: TGTGCCAGCAGCTTACCGGGACAGCCCTACAATGAGCAGTTCTTC; CDR3 protein: CASSLPGQPYNEQFF
clone size: NA; V gene: TRBV29-1; CDR3 length: 14; D gene: TRBD2; J gene: TRBJ2-7; CDR3 DNA: TGCAGCGTTCTGACTAGCGGGTTGTCCTACGAGCAGTACTTC; CDR3 protein: CSVLTSGLSYEQYF
clone size: NA; V gene: TRBV4-1; CDR3 length: 14; D gene: NA; J gene: TRBJ2-7; CDR3 DNA: TGCGCCAGCAGCCAAGAGGATGCCAGTCGGTCCCAGTACTTC; CDR3 protein: CASSQEDASRSQYF
clone size: NA; V gene: TRBV4-3; CDR3 length: 17; D gene: NA; J gene: TRBJ1-4; CDR3 DNA: TGCGCCAGCAGCCAAAGGTGGGGGGCCCAAACTAATGAAAAACTGTTTTTT; CDR3 protein: CASSQRWGAQTNEKLFF
clone size: NA; V gene: TRBV16; CDR3 length: 16; D gene: NA; J gene: TRBJ2-2; CDR3 DNA: TGTGCCAGCAGCCGGCGCCTGGGGGCGAAGGCCGGGGAGCTGTTTTTT; CDR3 protein: CASSRRLGAKAGELFF
clone size: NA; V gene: TRBV19; CDR3 length: 15; D gene: NA; J gene: TRBJ2-5; CDR3 DNA: TGTGCCAGTAGACCTACACCCGCACTGGGTGAGACCCAGTACTTC; CDR3 protein: CASRPTPALGETQYF
clone size: NA; V gene: TRBV29-1; CDR3 length: 14; D gene: NA; J gene: TRBJ1-2; CDR3 DNA: TGCAGCGTTGGGGGGGAGGGTATAGCCTATGGCTACACCTTC; CDR3 protein: CSVGGEGIAYGYTF
clone size: NA; V gene: TRBV7-8; CDR3 length: 12; D gene: NA; J gene: TRBJ2-7; CDR3 DNA: TGTGCCAGCAGCTTAGGCGCCTACGAGCAGTACTTC; CDR3 protein: CASSLGAYEQYF
clone size: NA; V gene: TRBV11-2; CDR3 length: 12; D gene: NA; J gene: TRBJ2-5; CDR3 DNA: TGTGCCAGCAGCTTCGCAGATGAGACCCAGTACTTC; CDR3 protein: CASSFADETQYF
clone size: NA; V gene: TRBV27; CDR3 length: 15; D gene: TRBD1; J gene: TRBJ2-5; CDR3 DNA: TGTGCCAGCAGTTCCGGGACAGGACCTGAGGAGACCCAGTACTTC; CDR3 protein: CASSSGTGPEETQYF
clone size: NA; V gene: TRBV11-2; CDR3 length: 17; D gene: TRBD1; J gene: TRBJ2-7; CDR3 DNA: TGTGCCAGCAGCCTAGGGACAGGTAGGATGGGAACCTACGAGCAGTACTTC; CDR3 protein: CASSLGTGRMGTYEQYF
clone size: NA; V gene: TRBV7-9; CDR3 length: 14; D gene: NA; J gene: TRBJ2-6; CDR3 DNA: TGTGCCACCAGGGGTACCTCTGGGGCCAACGTCCTGACTTTC; CDR3 protein: CATRGTSGANVLTF
clone size: NA; V gene: TRBV11-2; CDR3 length: 16; D gene: TRBD1; J gene: TRBJ2-7; CDR3 DNA: TGTGCCAGCAGCTCCCGGTCTAGGGACAGGGGTGACGAGCAGTACTTC; CDR3 protein: CASSSRSRDRGDEQYF
clone size: NA; V gene: TRBV9; CDR3 length: 15; D gene: TRBD2; J gene: TRBJ2-7; CDR3 DNA: TGTGCCAGCAGCCCTACTAGCGGGAGTTCCTACGAGCAGTACTTC; CDR3 protein: CASSPTSGSSYEQYF
clone size: NA; V gene: TRBV18; CDR3 length: 18; D gene: NA; J gene: TRBJ1-2; CDR3 DNA: TGTGCCAGCTCATTTCGGGGGCCAGGGAGCGGCTCATTATATGGCTACACCTTC; CDR3 protein: CASSFRGPGSGSLYGYTF
clone size: few; V gene: TRBV4-1; CDR3 length: 15; D gene: NA; J gene: TRBJ2-1; CDR3 DNA: TGCGCCAGCAGCCAAGATGCCGGGGGCGGAAATGAGCAGTTCTTC; CDR3 protein: CASSQDAGGGNEQFF
clone size: NA; V gene: TRBV5-8; CDR3 length: 16; D gene: TRBD2; J gene: TRBJ2-1; CDR3 DNA: TGTGCCAGCAGCTCTCAAGCGGGAGCCCTAATAGGTGAGCAGTTCTTC; CDR3 protein: CASSSQAGALIGEQFF
clone size: NA; V gene: TRBV5-4; CDR3 length: 14; D gene: NA; J gene: TRBJ1-5; CDR3 DNA: TGTGCCAGCAGCTTGGGACGGGACAATCAGCCCCAGCATTTT; CDR3 protein: CASSLGRDNQPQHF
clone size: NA; V gene: TRBV18; CDR3 length: 14; D gene: TRBD2; J gene: TRBJ2-7; CDR3 DNA: TGTGCCAGCTCACCACCTAGCGGGAGTAGCGAGCAGTACTTC; CDR3 protein: CASSPPSGSSEQYF
clone size: few; V gene: TRBV7-9; CDR3 length: 16; D gene: TRBD1; J gene: TRBJ2-6; CDR3 DNA: TGTGCCAGCAGTCGACAGGGATACTCTGGGGCCAACGTCCTGACTTTC; CDR3 protein: CASSRQGYSGANVLTF
clone size: NA; V gene: TRBV27; CDR3 length: 14; D gene: TRBD2; J gene: TRBJ2-1; CDR3 DNA: TGTGCCAGCGGGGCTGAGGGCGGGAGGGATGAGCAGTTCTTC; CDR3 protein: CASGAEGGRDEQFF
clone size: once; V gene: TRBV28; CDR3 length: 17; D gene: TRBD2; J gene: TRBJ2-1; CDR3 DNA: TGTGCCAGCAGTTCCCGGGTAATAGCGGGGGACAACAATGAGCAGTTCTTC; CDR3 protein: CASSSRVIAGDNNEQFF
clone size: NA; V gene: TRBV27; CDR3 length: 15; D gene: TRBD1; J gene: TRBJ1-4; CDR3 DNA: TGTGCCAGCAGTTTCGACCAGGGGGCAAACGAAAAACTGTTTTTT; CDR3 protein: CASSFDQGANEKLFF
clone size: NA; V gene: TRBV6-5; CDR3 length: 13; D gene: NA; J gene: TRBJ2-1; CDR3 DNA: TGTGCCAGCAGTTACGGGGAGAGATCTGAGCAGTTCTTC; CDR3 protein: CASSYGERSEQFF
clone size: NA; V gene: TRBV15; CDR3 length: 15; D gene: NA; J gene: TRBJ1-5; CDR3 DNA: TGTGCCACCAGCAACCCCAGTGACGGGTATCAGCCCCAGCATTTT; CDR3 protein: CATSNPSDGYQPQHF
clone size: NA; V gene: TRBV27; CDR3 length: 16; D gene: NA; J gene: TRBJ1-6; CDR3 DNA: TGTGCCACTACGTCTCAGGGGCCCCTCTATAATTCACCCCTCCACTTT; CDR3 protein: CATTSQGPLYNSPLHF
clone size: NA; V gene: TRBV7-9; CDR3 length: 18; D gene: TRBD1; J gene: TRBJ2-7; CDR3 DNA: TGTGCCAGCAGCTTACCCCCGGTAGGGGGCCTACTCACCTACGAGCAGTACTTC; CDR3 protein: CASSLPPVGGLLTYEQYF
clone size: NA; V gene: TRBV5-1; CDR3 length: 12; D gene: NA; J gene: TRBJ2-1; CDR3 DNA: TGCGCCAGCAGCTTGGAGGGGAATGAGCAGTTCTTC; CDR3 protein: CASSLEGNEQFF
clone size: NA; V gene: TRBV7-9; CDR3 length: 15; D gene: NA; J gene: TRBJ2-3; CDR3 DNA: TGTGCCAGCAGCTCCAGACCCCAAGGCACAGATACGCAGTATTTT; CDR3 protein: CASSSRPQGTDTQYF
clone size: once; V gene: TRBV10-3; CDR3 length: 16; D gene: NA; J gene: TRBJ2-1; CDR3 DNA: TGTGCCATCAGTTTTAGCGTGAGGCTCTCCTACAATGAGCAGTTCTTC; CDR3 protein: CAISFSVRLSYNEQFF
clone size: NA; V gene: TRBV27; CDR3 length: 18; D gene: NA; J gene: TRBJ2-2; CDR3 DNA: TGTGCCAGCAGTTTTCAATCGGGAGGACAGAGCTCAACCGGGGAGCTGTTTTTT; CDR3 protein: CASSFQSGGQSSTGELFF
clone size: NA; V gene: TRBV4-1; CDR3 length: 15; D gene: NA; J gene: TRBJ1-2; CDR3 DNA: TGCGCCAGCAGCCAATGGGGCAGGGACAACTATGGCTACACCTTC; CDR3 protein: CASSQWGRDNYGYTF
clone size: NA; V gene: TRBV27; CDR3 length: 15; D gene: NA; J gene: TRBJ1-2; CDR3 DNA: TGTGCCAGCAGTTTAGGGGGGGGGCCAACCTATGGCTACACCTTC; CDR3 protein: CASSLGGGPTYGYTF
clone size: NA; V gene: TRBV15; CDR3 length: 14; D gene: TRBD1; J gene: TRBJ1-2; CDR3 DNA: TGTGCCACCAGGAAAACAGGGGGCGTGGATGGCTACACCTTC; CDR3 protein: CATRKTGGVDGYTF
clone size: NA; V gene: TRBV4-1; CDR3 length: 12; D gene: NA; J gene: TRBJ2-3; CDR3 DNA: TGCGCCAGCAGCCAAGATTGGGATACGCAGTATTTT; CDR3 protein: CASSQDWDTQYF
clone size: NA; V gene: TRBV9; CDR3 length: 14; D gene: NA; J gene: TRBJ1-1; CDR3 DNA: TGTGCCAGCAGCCGTGGGGGGACCCACACTGAAGCTTTCTTT; CDR3 protein: CASSRGGTHTEAFF
clone size: NA; V gene: TRBV11-2; CDR3 length: 12; D gene: NA; J gene: TRBJ2-1; CDR3 DNA: TGTGCCAGCAGCTCCGTCGGCGATGAGCAGTTCTTC; CDR3 protein: CASSSVGDEQFF
clone size: few; V gene: TRBV7-9; CDR3 length: 14; D gene: NA; J gene: TRBJ2-1; CDR3 DNA: TGTGCCAGCAGCTTAGCCATGAACTACAATGAGCAGTTCTTC; CDR3 protein: CASSLAMNYNEQFF
clone size: few; V gene: TRBV27; CDR3 length: 15; D gene: NA; J gene: TRBJ1-1; CDR3 DNA: TGTGCCACATGGCGCGCGGCCTCTTTGAACACTGAAGCTTTCTTT; CDR3 protein: CATWRAASLNTEAFF
clone size: NA; V gene: TRBV5-6; CDR3 length: 14; D gene: NA; J gene: TRBJ2-7; CDR3 DNA: TGTGCCAGCAGCTTTGCGGTCCTCGGGGGCGAGCAGTACTTC; CDR3 protein: CASSFAVLGGEQYF
clone size: NA; V gene: TRBV11-2; CDR3 length: 13; D gene: NA; J gene: TRBJ2-7; CDR3 DNA: TGTGCCAGCAGCTTGGCGTATTCCTACGAGCAGTACTTC; CDR3 protein: CASSLAYSYEQYF
clone size: NA; V gene: TRBV11-2; CDR3 length: 17; D gene: TRBD1; J gene: TRBJ2-7; CDR3 DNA: TGTGCCAGCAGCCTAGGGACAGGTAGGATGGGAACCTACGAGCAGTACTTC; CDR3 protein: CASSLGTGRMGTYEQYF